This T cell receptor beta chain stems from a study of blood T cell repertoires in COVID-19. The overall study: Sites in the United States, Italy and Spain provided acute and convalescent COVID-19 samples. Nucleic acid was either cDNA or gDNA, and it came from T cells, B-cell-depleted T cells, or PBMCs.

The ends lost 1 base at V and 6 bases at J; junction bases unmatched: 8. The CDR3 has 15 residues. Germline CDR1 and CDR2: MNHEY and SVGAGI. Followed over time, Seattle patients had been enrolled while infection was active. Original processing methods: Using reference gene primer amplification, nucleated cell counts were estimated. Sequencing used immunoSEQ multiplex PCR; TCRdb keeps in-frame clones, though not all of them. The DNA gave D and trimming, while V, J and clone size come from that table. This repertoire shows a few hundred thousand clones, less than 90% found once; its top ten account for about 7.1%.

The TCR comes from a woman aged 60-75 years with COVID-19, enrolled during active disease. The sample consisted of peripheral blood. The rearrangement uses TRBV6-5 and TRBJ1-2; 7 bases line up with TRBD1. The CDR3 DNA follows: TGTGCCAGCAGTTACTTAATCGGGGACAGAGATGGCTACACCTTC. Encoded protein: CASSYLIGDRDGYTF.